The rows below give T cell receptor beta chains drawn from one sample of a study of Ad26.COV2.S vaccination and SARS-CoV-2 variants. Libraries were prepared by immunoSEQ multiplex PCR; TCRdb keeps only in-frame clonotypes and omits some of them. There are just over 350,000 clones in the sample; 70% to 90% occur only once, and about 3.5% lies in the top ten. This material consisted of peripheral blood, taken in a trial of Ad26.COV2.S vaccine versus placebo. The source of these receptors is a person aged 18-65 years who received the Ad26.COV2.S COVID-19 vaccine or a placebo. The CDR3 runs from the conserved cysteine through the conserved F or W. The D gene is left open where the match is weak. Only part of the rows carry a size: once, few, many, or a class if the clone is expanded.

V	J	size	D	DNA	CDR3
TRBV6-2/TRBV6-3	TRBJ1-4	NA	NA	TGTGCCAGCAGCGGACAGATTAATGAAAAACTGTTTTTT	CASSGQINEKLFF
TRBV30	TRBJ2-3	NA	NA	TGTGCCTGGGGAGATACGCAGTATTTT	CAWGDTQYF
TRBV9	TRBJ2-7	NA	TRBD1	TGTGCCAGCAGCCCCCGAACAGGGGGCTCGTACGAGCAGTACTTC	CASSPRTGGSYEQYF
TRBV27	TRBJ2-3	NA	TRBD2	TGTGCCAGCAGTTTATGGACTAGCGGGGGCCTCACAGATACGCAGTATTTT	CASSLWTSGGLTDTQYF
TRBV23-1	TRBJ2-2	NA	NA	TGCGCCAGCAGTCAATCCGGGGAGCCAACCGGGACCGGGGAGCTGTTTTTT	CASSQSGEPTGTGELFF
TRBV20-1	TRBJ1-4	NA	TRBD1	TGCAGTGCCAGTCAAACCGGGACAGGGGCGCAAAAACTGTTTTTT	CSASQTGTGAQKLFF
TRBV29-1	TRBJ2-7	NA	NA	TGCAGCGTTGACTATAGTGGGTCCCGCGAGCAGTACTTC	CSVDYSGSREQYF
TRBV19	TRBJ2-7	NA	NA	TGTGCCAGTAGTATCGGTAGGACGGACGGATGGGGGGAGCAGTACTTC	CASSIGRTDGWGEQYF
TRBV18	TRBJ2-5	NA	NA	TGTGCCAGCTCACCAACCAAAAAGCAGACCCAGTACTTC	CASSPTKKQTQYF
TRBV7-8	TRBJ1-3	NA	NA	TGTGCCAGCAGCTTGCCAGGGACACGCTCTGGAAACACCATATATTTT	CASSLPGTRSGNTIYF
TRBV7-2	TRBJ1-3	once	NA	TGTGCCAGCAGTCCCGGGAGCTCTGGAAACACCATATATTTT	CASSPGSSGNTIYF
TRBV4-1	TRBJ2-3	NA	NA	TGCGCCAGCAGCCAGGGGGCAGATACGCAGTATTTT	CASSQGADTQYF
TRBV14	TRBJ1-1	NA	TRBD1	TGTGCCAGCAGCCATACGGGACAGGGTTACAGTGAAGCTTTCTTT	CASSHTGQGYSEAFF
TRBV5-6	TRBJ2-5	NA	NA	TGTGCCAGCAGCTCTAGTGGGGTACAAGAGACCCAGTACTTC	CASSSSGVQETQYF
TRBV5-1	TRBJ2-7	NA	TRBD2	TGCGCCAGCAGCGGGACAGGGTCGGGACTAGCGGGGGAGTACTACGAGCAGTACTTC	CASSGTGSGLAGEYYEQYF
TRBV7-8	TRBJ1-5	NA	NA	TGTGCCAGCAGCTTAGTGGAAGGGGCTAGTCAGCCCCAGCATTTT	CASSLVEGASQPQHF
TRBV3-1/TRBV3-2	TRBJ2-1	NA	TRBD2	TGTGCCAGCATACCCTCTGATAGCGGGAGTTATGAGCAGTTCTTC	CASIPSDSGSYEQFF
TRBV6-2/TRBV6-3	TRBJ1-4	NA	NA	TGTGCCAGCAGTTACCCGGCAGGATATGCAACTAATGAAAAACTGTTTTTT	CASSYPAGYATNEKLFF
TRBV5-4	TRBJ2-7	NA	TRBD1	TGTGCCAGCAGCTCCAGGGACAGCTCCTACGAGCAGTACTTC	CASSSRDSSYEQYF
TRBV3-1/TRBV3-2	TRBJ2-6	NA	NA	TGTGCCAGCAGCCAAGATACGGTCTCTGGGGCCAACGTCCTGACTTTC	CASSQDTVSGANVLTF
TRBV4-1	TRBJ1-6	few	NA	TGCGCCAGCAGCCAAGGCACCGGACAGCCAACTTCACCCCTCCACTTT	CASSQGTGQPTSPLHF
TRBV5-4	TRBJ2-5	NA	NA	TGTGCCAGCAGCTTTACTGCTTTTGCTCAGGCCACGGCAGAGACCCAGTACTTC	CASSFTAFAQATAETQYF
TRBV7-8	TRBJ1-4	few	TRBD1	TGTGCCAGCAGCTTGTCCATGGGGGGACAGGGGGATGAAAAACTGTTTTTT	CASSLSMGGQGDEKLFF
TRBV2	TRBJ1-1	NA	NA	TGTGCCAGCAGTGAACAGGGCCTCAACACTGAAGCTTTCTTT	CASSEQGLNTEAFF
TRBV19	TRBJ1-6	NA	TRBD1	TGTGCCAGTAGGGGGGCTCCGGGACAGGATAATTCACCCCTCCACTTT	CASRGAPGQDNSPLHF
TRBV4-1	TRBJ2-3	NA	NA	TGCGCCAGCAGCCAAGATGGGGCGACTAGCACAGATACGCAGTATTTT	CASSQDGATSTDTQYF
TRBV5-1	TRBJ2-2	NA	TRBD1	TGCGCCAGCAGCTCGGGGACAGCGAACACCGGGGAGCTGTTTTTT	CASSSGTANTGELFF
TRBV13	TRBJ2-3	NA	NA	TGTGCCAGCAGCCGTGAAGCGGGACATCAACTTTATTTT	CASSREAGHQLYF
TRBV7-8	TRBJ2-5	NA	NA	TGTGCCAGCAGCCTATTGGCGGGGACCCAGTACTTC	CASSLLAGTQYF
TRBV6-5	TRBJ2-3	NA	NA	TGTGCCAGCAGTTTGAGTATTTTCGCTTACGCAGATACGCAGTATTTT	CASSLSIFAYADTQYF
TRBV4-1	TRBJ2-7	few	TRBD1	TGCGCCAGCAGCCGAGGACAGGGATACGAGCAGTACTTC	CASSRGQGYEQYF